This record looks at one T cell receptor (beta chain) sequence and its context. Methods used by the authors: Reference gene primer amplification in the assay estimated nucleated cell counts. Some clones are missing from TCRdb's copy, which holds only in-frame ones; the method was immunoSEQ multiplex PCR. V and J calls and clone size come straight from that table; D and trimming were deduced from the DNA. Among approximately 210,000 clones, 88% were seen once, and the ten largest hold approximately 4%. Germline-derived CDR1 and CDR2 are ENHRY and SYGVKD. Trimming removed 0 bases from V and 3 bases from J, with 6 bases in between. The CDR3 sequence is 14 residues long. The data derive from a study of blood T cell repertoires in COVID-19. Study background: Specimens from acute and convalescent COVID-19 originated in the United States, Italy and Spain. From T cells, B-cell-depleted T cells, or PBMCs came the material, which was cDNA or gDNA.

This TCR was recovered from a human donor in a cohort sampled during active COVID-19. Sequenced material: peripheral blood. The chain has TRBV10-3 and TRBJ1-5; D remains unclear. CDR3 coding DNA: TGTGCCATCAGTGAGTCTGGGCCCAATCAGCCCCAGCATTTT. This translates into CAISESGPNQPQHF.